Listed here are 9 T cell receptor beta chains from one sample, sequenced in a study of metastatic and nonmetastatic thyroid tumors. TCRdb re-processed the PCR reads through MiXCR. The table records some 39,000 clones, around 15% of them present only once. Patients had received no treatment of any kind before thyroid surgery. Sequenced material: blood. Receptor source: a female donor with papillary thyroid cancer or a benign thyroid nodule (not recorded which). Some clones in this sample may be carry-over from other donors' samples.

By its share, this clone is medium-sized. This chain connects TRBV27 to TRBJ2-7; 8 nucleotides align to TRBD1. Germline V lookup: CDR1 MNHEY, CDR2 SMNVEV (reference sequence). CDR3 size: 15 residues. The V gene end was trimmed by 5 bases and the J gene end by 3 bases; junction bases not matched to a gene: 9. The CDR3 region has the DNA TGTGCCAGCAGTCTCGGGACAGGCAGTAACTACGAGCAGTACTTC. It translates to CASSLGTGSNYEQYF.

This clone was recorded at least ten times. This chain links TRBV7-9 with TRBJ2-7; 9 nucleotides agree with TRBD2. This CDR3 contains 15 residues. CDR1 is SEHNR and CDR2 is FQNEAQ in the germline V gene (reference sequence). The trim removed 2 bases at V and 3 bases at J, leaving 5 bases unmatched. CDR3 residues: CASSLSRGGLYEQYF. The CDR3 nucleotides are TGTGCCAGCAGCTTATCGCGGGGGGGACTCTACGAGCAGTACTTC.

This clone has just a few counts. No conserved phenylalanine or tryptophan ends this CDR3, so it is likely a read error. The V gene is TRBV10-3, the J gene TRBJ2-7, with D unresolved. Germline V CDR1 and CDR2: ENHRY, SYGVKD. Trimming took 10 bases from V and 2 from J, leaving 15 bases between them. This CDR3 contains 13 residues. CDR3 coding DNA: TGTGCCAACGCGGTGCAGGCGACCTACGAGCAGTACCTC. Translated: CANAVQATYEQYL.

The rearrangement uses TRBV7-8 and TRBJ2-7, with D tentatively TRBD2 (6 bases). Germline assignment: CDR1 SGHVS and CDR2 FQNEAQ. This CDR3 is built from 15 residues. The germline V and J ends were trimmed by 2 bases and 4 bases, with 15 bases remaining between them. The CDR3 DNA sequence: TGTGCCAGCAGCTTATGGCCGGGAGAAACTTACGAGCAGTACTTC. It yields the protein CASSLWPGETYEQYF.

This clone was observed many times. The rearrangement links TRBV6-7 to TRBJ2-5; 8 nucleotides match TRBD2. Being an ORF, TRBV6-7 has a function that is uncertain. This CDR3 has 17 amino acids. After removal of 0 bases from V and 5 bases from J, the junction contained 11 bases not matched to a gene. The CDR3 DNA reads TGTGCCAGCAGTTACTCGTCTAGCGGGCACCTGTGGGAGACCCAGTACTTC. Translation: CASSYSSSGHLWETQYF.

This clone was found a few times. The chain combines TRBV28 with TRBJ1-2; TRBD1 is a possible D gene (6 bases). V was trimmed by 5 bases and J by 7 bases, leaving 14 bases between them. CDR3 length equals 13 residues. Per germline, CDR1 MDHEN and CDR2 SYDVKM. In DNA, the CDR3 is TGTGCCAGCAGTCCTCGGGGGGCAGGTGGCTACACCTTC. This sequence encodes CASSPRGAGGYTF.

The chain couples TRBV5-1 to TRBJ2-1, with 7 bases identical to TRBD2. V shed 0 bases and J 1 base; nucleotides not matched to a gene: 10. The length of the CDR3 is 18 residues. Germline loops: CDR1 SGHRS, CDR2 YFSETQ. CDR3 loop: CASSLGLAGLRSYNEQFF. DNA for the CDR3: TGCGCCAGCAGCTTGGGACTAGCCGGGCTAAGGTCCTACAATGAGCAGTTCTTC.

Ten or more counts support this clone. The chain uses TRBV7-8 and TRBJ2-7; 10 bases map to TRBD2. The CDR3 covers 15 residues. Germline CDR1 is SGHVS and CDR2 is FQNEAQ. Trimming at V came to 4 bases and at J to 6 bases, leaving 9 bases not matched to a gene. CDR3 coding DNA: TGTGCCAGCAGCTGGACTAGCGGTCCGACGGGCGAGCAGTACTTC. Encoded protein: CASSWTSGPTGEQYF. The full variable domain, rest sourced from reference TRBV7-8 and TRBJ2-7, is GAGVSQSPRYKVAKRGQDVALRCDPISGHVSLFWYQQALGQGPEFLTYFQNEAQLDKSGLPSDRFFAERPEGSVSTLKIQRTQQEDSAVYLCASSWTSGPTGEQYFGPGTRLTVT.

In this sample, this clone turned up many times. This chain links TRBV20-1 with TRBJ1-1; TRBD1 is a possible D gene (6 bases). The length of the CDR3 is 13 residues. In germline, CDR1 is DFQATT, CDR2 SNEGSKA (reference sequence). With 1 base removed from V and 1 base from J, the gap between germline ends came to 7 bases. Here the CDR3 reads CSARGRGNTEAFF. In DNA, the CDR3 is TGCAGTGCTAGAGGCAGGGGGAACACTGAAGCTTTCTTT.